Reported below is one TCR beta chain. Its cognate antigen has yet to be identified. Base qualities were left out, and no much larger clone turns up one base away. The donors were healthy, HIV-negative adults with no recently reported acute infections or vaccinations. Every donor was a Caucasian adult residing in Nashville, Tennessee, USA. CD4+ T cells were enriched through magnetic negative selection, after which naive cells were positively selected on CD45RA and the remaining negative fraction served as the memory subset. Blood was obtained by leukapheresis, after which PBMCs were separated by Ficoll-Histopaque density gradient centrifugation and cryopreserved in liquid nitrogen vapor phase. Analytical flow cytometry was used to check the purity and quantity of every magnetically sorted T cell population. Genomic DNA was isolated from every sorted fraction and measured by UV absorbance on a Nanodrop 2000c.

Using the deep immunoSEQ assay, TCR CDR3 regions were amplified from genomic DNA by multiplex PCR. For each cell subset, the extracted genomic DNA was distributed evenly across all wells of several immunoSEQ 96-well plates, and each plate served as one replicate. For sorted subsets, about 0.2 ug genomic DNA, equal to 30,000 or so T cell genomes, was loaded into each replicate PCR. The purified libraries were quantified using a Qubit 3.0 fluorometer, sized with a Bioanalyzer 2100, and then quantified again using the KAPA Library Quantification kit. Every immunoSEQ 96-well plate was sequenced on a dedicated single-read 150-cycle Illumina NextSeq 550 flow cell. Regarding the original processing steps: Because the immunoSEQ output included only junctional sequences and no quality scores, the filtering could not be the same as the filtering used for full-length reads. Sequences were annotated with PyIR, a Python wrapper for IgBLAST v1.9, using IMGT germline references to assign V/J genes and CDR3. Reads with weak V/J assignments (E-value above 1e-6), missing CDR3, stop codons, out-of-frame junctions, or ambiguous translated residues were removed. V3J clonotypes were defined by identical inferred V gene, J gene, and CDR3 amino acid sequence. To compute the percentage overlap between repertoires, the number of shared unique clonotypes was divided by the size of the smaller repertoire. RTK rarefaction, the Chao1 estimator, and Recon v2.1 estimates of unobserved clonotypes were used to assess repertoire richness. For all TCRbeta clonotypes obtained by the gDNA method from a few donors, generation probabilities were computed with OLGA. The immuneACCESS repertoire file appears here via TCRdb, limited to in-frame rearrangements. These files lack a portion of the clones; in checked studies, under half of the deficit traces to unresolved V genes, and the cause of the others is not known. The V and J calls and clone size come from that table; D and trimming were worked out from the DNA. The table for this sample lists more than 2,000,000 clones; approximately 90% of them were counted only once. The ten largest account for roughly 0.15% of the sample.

The entry originates in a study of shared clonotypes between healthy human individuals (dated by TCRdb to between 2020 and 2021). About the study as a whole: The cohort included three men and a couple of women between 18 and 49 years of age. Between about 0.9 and 9 billion PBMCs per donor were obtained by leukapheresis. For each donor, CD4 naive and CD4 memory were each run on three plates, CD8 naive on two plates, and CD8 memory on one plate. Blood TCR repertoires of a handful of healthy adults were deeply sequenced to estimate repertoire size and the extent of clonotype sharing between individuals. To increase sequencing depth and limit assay-specific biases, different laboratories used diverse techniques to prepare libraries and sequence TCR repertoires. General study outcomes and caveats: The small number of donors limited the genetic and exposure-history diversity represented. Rarefaction of sorted-subset datasets indicated incomplete sequencing despite the large sequencing depth. Sampling was restricted to blood, and TCR repertoires in tissues likely differ from the TCR repertoires found in blood. Clonotypes shared by all four sorted-subset donors showed higher generation probabilities than non-shared clonotypes. Naive subsets generally had larger estimated clonotype richness than memory subsets. Pairwise subsampling indicated that sequencing depth was expected to affect the degree of clonotype sharing among donors. Across a handful of donors, roughly 5% of naive CD4, 3% to 4% of naive CD8, around 2.1% of memory CD4, and 0.4% of memory CD8 clonotypes were shared.

V is cut back by 4 bases and J by 4 bases, with 9 bases in the junction unmatched. The CDR3 numbers 17 residues from cysteine through phenylalanine. CDR3 DNA only is kept here, 51 bases in frame from base 1. The germline V gene specifies LGHNA as CDR1 and YSLEER as CDR2. Recombination joined TRBV4-3 with TRBJ2-1, and TRBD2 matches 11 of the central bases. Sequencing input: naive CD4+ T cells sorted from blood. This specimen's cell subset or site label, per the study, means: CD45RA+ positively selected. The TCR sequence derives from a man aged 18 to 29 in good health. The CDR3 region reads CASSLYFSGRVYNEQFF. The nucleotide sequence is given as TGCGCCAGCAGCCTCTACTTTAGCGGGAGGGTGTACAATGAGCAGTTCTTC.